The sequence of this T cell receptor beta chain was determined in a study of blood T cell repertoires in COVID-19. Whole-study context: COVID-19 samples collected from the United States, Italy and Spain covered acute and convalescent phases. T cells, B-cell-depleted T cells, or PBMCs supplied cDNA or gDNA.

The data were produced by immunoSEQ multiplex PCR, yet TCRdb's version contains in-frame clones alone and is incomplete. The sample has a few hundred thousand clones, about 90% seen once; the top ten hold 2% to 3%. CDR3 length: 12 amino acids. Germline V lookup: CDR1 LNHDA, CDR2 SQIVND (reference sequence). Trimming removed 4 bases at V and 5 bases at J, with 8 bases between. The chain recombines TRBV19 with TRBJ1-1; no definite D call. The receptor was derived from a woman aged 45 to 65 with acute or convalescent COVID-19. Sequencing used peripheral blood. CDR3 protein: CASSTVRTEAFF. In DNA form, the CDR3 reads TGTGCCAGTAGTACGGTACGGACTGAAGCTTTCTTT.